This T cell receptor (beta chain) emerged from a study of blood T cell repertoires in COVID-19. The CDR3 consists of 12 residues. Germline lookup yields CDR1 MNHNY and CDR2 SVGAGI (reference sequence). V was shortened by 4 bases and J by 7 bases, with 8 bases between the two germline ends. The protocol was immunoSEQ multiplex PCR, while the TCRdb copy is restricted to in-frame clones and leaves out a portion. Of more than 110,000 clones listed, about 83% are singletons. This chain connects TRBV6-6 to TRBJ2-1, with a weak D call TRBD2 (6 bases). The sequence derives from a woman aged 35 to 49 with acute or convalescent COVID-19. The sequenced sample consisted of peripheral blood. CDR3 coding DNA: TGTGCCAGCAGTTCGGGGGTAAATGAGCAGTTCTTC. This sequence encodes CASSSGVNEQFF.